This T cell receptor beta chain came from a study of immune cell composition in non-small cell lung cancer (dated by TCRdb to 2017 to 2019). With respect to the entire study: To assign histologic subtype, which was mostly lung adenocarcinoma or squamous cell carcinoma, H&E was combined with p63, CK5, Napsin A and TTF-1 immunohistochemistry. Several tumour specimens with TCR-beta data were of rare histological subtypes and were excluded from the subtype comparisons. In supplementary cohort #1, which comprised around 10 lung adenocarcinoma cases, paired tumour/lung TCR-beta sequencing was performed and TIL populations were generated so that tumour reactivity could be assessed. TCR-beta sequencing from Adaptive Biotechnologies was done on 34 paired sets of NSCLC tumour and non-adjacent lung specimens and on around 27 tumour-only specimens.

What the work shows at the level of the full study, not this receptor alone: Significantly higher Top 10 clone scores and productive clonality were observed in lung squamous cell carcinoma than in lung adenocarcinoma tumours. Smoking pack-years did not significantly correlate with tumour TCR-beta clonality. Nearly half of NSCLC cases had tumour-associated clones >0.5%, with about 71% of squamous carcinomas showing such clones compared with roughly 30% of adenocarcinomas. The reactivity cohort included only around ten cases, and whether tumour-reactive clones share sequences with the dominant in vivo tumour-associated clones was not shown. In some ten adenocarcinoma cases, a strong correlation was found between maximal tumour-associated clone frequency and TIL tumour reactivity, whereas no such correlation was found between overall clonality and TIL tumour reactivity.

Of note for this clone: Its antigen is not yet known. Base qualities were left out, and no much larger clone turns up one base away.

Genomic DNA was extracted with the QIAamp DNA kit from frozen aliquots of unsorted single-cell suspensions. The tumour samples consisted of surgically resected non-small cell lung cancer tissue. Tissues were received within 2 hours of resection and were immediately processed into single-cell suspensions. Tissue was mechanically dissociated and enzymatically digested with DNase I, collagenase I and hyaluronidase for roughly 32 minutes at 37 °C, then filtered and RBC-lysed. A two-step multiplex PCR was used to amplify TCR-beta CDR3 regions from genomic DNA, and Illumina-compatible adaptors were added in the second step. As a commercial immunoSEQ service, TCR-beta immunosequencing was carried out on an Illumina platform. The original pipeline was this. Repertoires were summarised as Top 10 Clones, the percentage of T-cell templates from the ten most frequent sequences, and productive clonality. Values for productive clonality spanned 0 to 1, where a value of 1 indicated a monoclonal population. Tumour-associated clones, identified using log10 scatter plots, were defined as sequences that made up at least 0.1% of tumour T-cell templates and were not found in the matched non-adjacent lung. Analyses were done in GraphPad Prism7 and R, with Student's t-tests for two-group comparisons, ANOVA for stages, and linear regression for relationships. Entries here come from immuneACCESS through TCRdb and include only in-frame sequences with V and J called. Some clones fail to appear in such tables; in the studies checked, an unresolved V gene covers under half of the shortfall, and the cause of the remainder is unknown. That table is the source of V, J and clone size, and D and trimming were worked out from the DNA. Recorded for this sample are fewer than 6,000 clones; approximately 78% of them occurred a single time. Roughly 17% of the sample lies in the top ten.

There are 16 amino acids in the CDR3, from cysteine to phenylalanine inclusive. Of the read, only the CDR3 DNA is kept; its 48 bases are in frame from base 1. V is cut back by 10 bases and J by 7 bases, with 20 bases in the junction unmatched. The germline V gene (reference sequence) specifies MNHNY as CDR1 and SVGAGI as CDR2. The rearrangement combines TRBV6-6 with TRBJ1-2; the junction holds 8 bases that match TRBD1. The TCR originated in a human donor with non-small cell lung cancer. Sample: lung tumor tissue. The CDR3 protein is CAIRDGRQGRSSGYTF. The DNA is TGTGCCATCCGAGATGGGAGACAGGGGCGGTCGAGTGGCTACACCTTC.